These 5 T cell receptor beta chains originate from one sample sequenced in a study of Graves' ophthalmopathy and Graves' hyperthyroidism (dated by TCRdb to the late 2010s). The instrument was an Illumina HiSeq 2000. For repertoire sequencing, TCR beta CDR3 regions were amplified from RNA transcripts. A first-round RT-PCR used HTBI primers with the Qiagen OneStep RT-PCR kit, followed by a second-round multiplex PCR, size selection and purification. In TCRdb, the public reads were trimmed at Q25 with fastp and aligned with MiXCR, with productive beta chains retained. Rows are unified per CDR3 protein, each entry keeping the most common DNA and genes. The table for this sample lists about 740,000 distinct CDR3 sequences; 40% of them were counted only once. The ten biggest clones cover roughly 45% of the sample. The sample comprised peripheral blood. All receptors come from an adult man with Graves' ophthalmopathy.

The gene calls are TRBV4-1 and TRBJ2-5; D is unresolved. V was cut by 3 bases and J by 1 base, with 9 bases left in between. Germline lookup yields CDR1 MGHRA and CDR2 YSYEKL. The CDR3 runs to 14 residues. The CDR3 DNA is TGCGCCAGCAGCCAGCCTGGGGTCCAAGAGACCCAGTACTTC. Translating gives CASSQPGVQETQYF.

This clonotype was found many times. This chain's CDR3 is CAISESQPSNQPQHF. CDR3 nucleotides: TGTGCCATCAGTGAGTCTCAGCCTTCCAATCAGCCCCAGCATTTT. The J gene is TRBJ1-5, the V gene TRBV10-3, with D hard to call. The CDR3 runs to 15 residues. V was shortened by 0 bases and J by 3 bases, with 9 bases between the two germline ends. Germline-derived CDR1 and CDR2 are ENHRY and SYGVKD.

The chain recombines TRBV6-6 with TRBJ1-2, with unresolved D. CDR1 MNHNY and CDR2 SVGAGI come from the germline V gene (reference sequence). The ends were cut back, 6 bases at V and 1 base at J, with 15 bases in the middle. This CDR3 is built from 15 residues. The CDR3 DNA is TGTGCCAGCAGCCAAACCCCAGGTCTTAACTATGGCTACACCTTC. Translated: CASSQTPGLNYGYTF.

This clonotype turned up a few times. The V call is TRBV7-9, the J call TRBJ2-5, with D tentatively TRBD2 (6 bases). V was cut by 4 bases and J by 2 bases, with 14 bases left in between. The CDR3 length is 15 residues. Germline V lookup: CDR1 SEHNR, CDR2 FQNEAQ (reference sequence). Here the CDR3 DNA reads TGTGCCAGCAGCTACCTCCCGCGGGAACAAGAGACCCAGTACTTC. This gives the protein CASSYLPREQETQYF.

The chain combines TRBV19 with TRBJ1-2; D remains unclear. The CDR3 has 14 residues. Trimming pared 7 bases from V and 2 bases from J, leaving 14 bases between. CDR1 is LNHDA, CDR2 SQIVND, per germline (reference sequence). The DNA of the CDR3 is TGTGCCAGTATTCGGCTGGACGGGAACTATGGCTACACCTTC. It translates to CASIRLDGNYGYTF.